The sequence of this T cell receptor beta chain was determined in a study of PD-1 blockade in classical Hodgkin lymphoma. General study findings and limits: Newly diagnosed patients reportedly trailed healthy donors in baseline TCR diversity.

Each of the patients experienced relapse following autologous stem cell transplantation, and their brentuximab vedotin exposure differed. Starting with thawed PBMCs, CD4+ T cells were purified by magnetic negative selection. The CDR3 runs 13 residues. Germline V gives CDR1 LGHNA, CDR2 YNFKEQ. V was shortened by 4 bases and J by 3 bases, with 7 bases between the two germline ends. This clone was seen more than once but under ten times. Its antigen is not known. Measured with immunoSEQ multiplex PCR; TCRdb has only the in-frame clones, and not every one. Here the sample spans approximately 30,000 clones, around 80% being singletons.

The chain is built from TRBV4-2 and TRBJ2-1, with a possible D match to TRBD1 (6 bases). The sequencing used CD4+ T cells from blood, collected at baseline. The receptor was derived from a human donor with classical Hodgkin lymphoma. The CDR3 reads CASSRQDYNEQFF. The CDR3 bases are TGTGCCAGCAGCCGACAGGACTACAATGAGCAGTTCTTC.